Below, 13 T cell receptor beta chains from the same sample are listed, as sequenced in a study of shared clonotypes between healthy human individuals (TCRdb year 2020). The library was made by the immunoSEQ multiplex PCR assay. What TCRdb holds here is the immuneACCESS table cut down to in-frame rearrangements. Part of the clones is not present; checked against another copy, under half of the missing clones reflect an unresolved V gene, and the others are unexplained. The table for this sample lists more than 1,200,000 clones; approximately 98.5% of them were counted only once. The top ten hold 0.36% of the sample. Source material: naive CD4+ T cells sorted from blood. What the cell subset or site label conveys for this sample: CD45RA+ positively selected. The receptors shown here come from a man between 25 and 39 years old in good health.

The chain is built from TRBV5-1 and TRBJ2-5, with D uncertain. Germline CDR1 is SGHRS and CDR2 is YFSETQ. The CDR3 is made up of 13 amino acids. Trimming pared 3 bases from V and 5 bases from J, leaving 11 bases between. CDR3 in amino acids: CASSSHLGETQYF. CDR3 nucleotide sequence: TGCGCCAGCAGCTCCCACTTAGGGGAGACCCAGTACTTC.

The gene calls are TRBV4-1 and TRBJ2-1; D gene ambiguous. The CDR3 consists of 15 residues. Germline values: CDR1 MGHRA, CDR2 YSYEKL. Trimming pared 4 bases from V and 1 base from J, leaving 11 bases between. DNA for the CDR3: TGCGCCAGCAGCCCCGTTTTCACATCCTACAATGAGCAGTTCTTC. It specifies CASSPVFTSYNEQFF.

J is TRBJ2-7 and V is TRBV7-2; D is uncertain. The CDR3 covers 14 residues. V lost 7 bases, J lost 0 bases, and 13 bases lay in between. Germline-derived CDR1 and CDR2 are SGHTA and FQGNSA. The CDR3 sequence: CASTRVPISYEQYF. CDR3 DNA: TGTGCCAGCACCAGAGTACCGATCTCCTACGAGCAGTACTTC.

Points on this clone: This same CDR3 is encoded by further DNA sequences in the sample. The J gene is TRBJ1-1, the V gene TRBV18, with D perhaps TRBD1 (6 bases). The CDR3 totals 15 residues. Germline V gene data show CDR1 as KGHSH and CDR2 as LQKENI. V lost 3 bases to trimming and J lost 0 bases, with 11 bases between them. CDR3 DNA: TGTGCCAGCTCACCCCCGGGACAATTGAACACTGAAGCTTTCTTT. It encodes CASSPPGQLNTEAFF.

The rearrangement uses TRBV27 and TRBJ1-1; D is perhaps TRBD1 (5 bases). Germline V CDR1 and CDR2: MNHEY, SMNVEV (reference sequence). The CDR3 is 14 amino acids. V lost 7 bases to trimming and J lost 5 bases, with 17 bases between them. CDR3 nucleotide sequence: TGTGCCAGCACTCTATTCCAGGGTGGGACTGAAGCTTTCTTT. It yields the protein CASTLFQGGTEAFF.

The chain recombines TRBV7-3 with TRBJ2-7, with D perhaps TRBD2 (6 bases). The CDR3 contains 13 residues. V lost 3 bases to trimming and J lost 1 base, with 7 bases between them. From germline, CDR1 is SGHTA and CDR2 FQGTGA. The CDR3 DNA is TGTGCCAGCAGCTTCGCGGGGTCCTACGAGCAGTACTTC. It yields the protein CASSFAGSYEQYF.

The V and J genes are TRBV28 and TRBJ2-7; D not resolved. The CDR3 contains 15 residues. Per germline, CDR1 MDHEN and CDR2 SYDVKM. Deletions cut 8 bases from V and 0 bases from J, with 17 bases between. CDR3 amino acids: CASRLASLGSYEQYF. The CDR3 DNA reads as TGTGCCAGCCGGTTAGCTAGTCTGGGCTCCTACGAGCAGTACTTC.

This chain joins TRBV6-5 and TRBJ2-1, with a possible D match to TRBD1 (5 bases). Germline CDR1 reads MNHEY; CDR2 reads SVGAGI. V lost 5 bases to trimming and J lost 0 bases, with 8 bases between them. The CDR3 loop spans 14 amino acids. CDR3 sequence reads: CASSPRGSYNEQFF. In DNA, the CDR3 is TGTGCCAGCAGTCCTAGGGGCTCCTACAATGAGCAGTTCTTC.

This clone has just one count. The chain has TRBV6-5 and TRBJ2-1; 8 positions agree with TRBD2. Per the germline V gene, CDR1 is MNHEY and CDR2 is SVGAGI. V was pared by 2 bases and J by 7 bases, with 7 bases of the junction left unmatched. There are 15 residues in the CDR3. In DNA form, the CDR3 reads TGTGCCAGCAGTTACATCAGCGGGAGTCAGAATGAGCAGTTCTTC. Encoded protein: CASSYISGSQNEQFF.

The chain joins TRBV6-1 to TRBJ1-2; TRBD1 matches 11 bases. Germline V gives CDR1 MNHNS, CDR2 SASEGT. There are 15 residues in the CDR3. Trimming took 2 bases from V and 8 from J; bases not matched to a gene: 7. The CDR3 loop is CASSENWGQGDGYTF. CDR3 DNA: TGTGCCAGCAGTGAAAACTGGGGACAGGGGGACGGCTACACCTTC.

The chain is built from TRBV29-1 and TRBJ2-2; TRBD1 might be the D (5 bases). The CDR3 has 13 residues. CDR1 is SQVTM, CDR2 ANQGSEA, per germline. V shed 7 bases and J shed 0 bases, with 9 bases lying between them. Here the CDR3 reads CSAQASNTGELFF. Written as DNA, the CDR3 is TGCAGCGCACAGGCATCGAACACCGGGGAGCTGTTTTTT.

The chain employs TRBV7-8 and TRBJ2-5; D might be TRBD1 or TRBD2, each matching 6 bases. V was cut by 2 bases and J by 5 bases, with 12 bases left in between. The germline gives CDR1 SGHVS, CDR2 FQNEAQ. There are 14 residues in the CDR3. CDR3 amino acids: CASSLRSGGETQYF. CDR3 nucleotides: TGTGCCAGCAGCTTAAGGTCCGGGGGCGAGACCCAGTACTTC.

CDR3: CASSLDRAGYGYTF. Here the CDR3 DNA reads TGTGCCAGCAGCTTGGACAGGGCGGGGTATGGCTACACCTTC. The J gene is TRBJ1-2, the V gene TRBV5-6, with D possibly TRBD1 on 6 matching bases. Germline assignment: CDR1 SGHDT and CDR2 YYEEEE. The CDR3 has 14 amino acids. V lost 0 bases to trimming and J lost 5 bases, with 11 bases between them.